The sequence of this TCR beta chain was determined in a study of blood T cell repertoires in COVID-19. On the study more broadly: PBMCs, B-cell-depleted T cells, or T cells provided the cDNA or gDNA that made up the material.

Everyone who took part was about 18 to 89 years old, and they came from about two dozen US areas. The germline gives CDR1 DFQATT, CDR2 SNEGSKA (reference sequence). The CDR3 runs 11 residues. The V gene lost 6 bases and the J gene lost 10 bases, with 13 bases spanning the gap. Produced via immunoSEQ multiplex PCR; TCRdb's table is partial and in-frame only. Of some 300,000 clones listed, roughly nine tenths are singletons. The source is a young woman who had recovered from COVID-19. The sequenced sample consisted of PBMCs or T cells enriched from blood (not recorded which). The chain recombines TRBV20-1 with TRBJ2-1; the D is unclear. For the CDR3, the DNA is TGCAGTGCCTCCTTCTCTGGCGAGCAGTTCTTC. The encoded protein is CSASFSGEQFF.